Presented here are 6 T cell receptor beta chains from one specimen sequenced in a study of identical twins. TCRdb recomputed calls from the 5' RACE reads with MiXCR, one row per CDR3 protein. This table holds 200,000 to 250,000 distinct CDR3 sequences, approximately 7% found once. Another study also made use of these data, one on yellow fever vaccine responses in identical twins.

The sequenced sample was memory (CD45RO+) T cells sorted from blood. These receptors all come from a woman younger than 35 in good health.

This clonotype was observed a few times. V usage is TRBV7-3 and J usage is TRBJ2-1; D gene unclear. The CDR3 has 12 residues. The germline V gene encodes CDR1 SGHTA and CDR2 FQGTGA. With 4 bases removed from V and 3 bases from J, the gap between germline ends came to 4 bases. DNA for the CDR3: TGTGCCAGCAGCTCAGGCTACAATGAGCAGTTCTTC. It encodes CASSSGYNEQFF. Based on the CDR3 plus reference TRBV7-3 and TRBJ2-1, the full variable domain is GAGVSQTPSNKVTEKGKYVELRCDPISGHTALYWYRQSLGQGPEFLIYFQGTGAADDSGLPNDRFFAVRPEGSVSTLKIQRTERGDSAVYLCASSSGYNEQFFGPGTRLTVL.

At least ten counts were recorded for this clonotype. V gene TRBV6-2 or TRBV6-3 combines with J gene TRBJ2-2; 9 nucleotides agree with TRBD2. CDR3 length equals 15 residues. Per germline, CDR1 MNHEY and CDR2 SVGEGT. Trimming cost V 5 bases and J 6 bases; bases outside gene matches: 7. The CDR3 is CASSPGTSPAGELFF. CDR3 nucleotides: TGTGCCAGCAGTCCTGGGACTAGCCCGGCCGGGGAGCTGTTTTTT.

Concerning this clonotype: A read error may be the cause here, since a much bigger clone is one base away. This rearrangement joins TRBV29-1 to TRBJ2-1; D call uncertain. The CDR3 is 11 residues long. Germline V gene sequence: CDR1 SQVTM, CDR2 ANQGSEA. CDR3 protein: CSMGSYNKQFF. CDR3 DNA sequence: TGCAGCATGGGTTCCTACAATAAGCAGTTCTTC.

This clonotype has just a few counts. The CDR3 nucleotides are TGTGCCAGCAGCCATGGGACACCCGGCAATCAGCCCCAGCATTTT. Amino acid sequence: CASSHGTPGNQPQHF. The chain couples TRBV3-1 to TRBJ1-5, with D possibly matching TRBD1 (6 bases). Germline V lookup: CDR1 LGHDT, CDR2 YNNKEL (reference sequence). This CDR3 is 15 amino acids long. The V and J ends lost 3 bases and 2 bases respectively, with 11 bases between them. Complete variable domain (other parts from reference TRBV3-1 and TRBJ1-5): DTAVSQTPKYLVTQMGNDKSIKCEQNLGHDTMYWYKQDSKKFLKIMFSYNNKELIINETVPNRFSPKSPDKAHLNLHINSLELGDSAVYFCASSHGTPGNQPQHFGDGTRLSIL.

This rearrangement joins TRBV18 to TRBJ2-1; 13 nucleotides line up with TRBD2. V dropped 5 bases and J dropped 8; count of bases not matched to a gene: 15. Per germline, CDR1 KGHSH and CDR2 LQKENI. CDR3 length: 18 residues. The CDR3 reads CASSGLAGEVSPSYEQFF. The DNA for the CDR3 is TGTGCCAGCTCAGGACTAGCGGGAGAGGTATCCCCCTCGTATGAGCAGTTCTTC.

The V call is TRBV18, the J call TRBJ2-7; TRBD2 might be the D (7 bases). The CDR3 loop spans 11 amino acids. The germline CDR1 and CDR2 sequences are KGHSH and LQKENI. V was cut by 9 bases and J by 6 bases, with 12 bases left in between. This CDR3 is CASSRGAEQYV. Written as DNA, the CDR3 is TGTGCCAGTTCCCGGGGGGCCGAGCAGTACGTC.